This T cell receptor beta chain was sequenced for a study of beta chain features in type 1 diabetes (dated by TCRdb to 2017 to 2018). With respect to the entire study: Patients and healthy donors did not differ in mean age, gender distribution, total cell number or subset yield. A total of some 100,000,000 sorted cells were examined across all samples, and a strong correlation was observed between cell number per subset and RNA yield. The study compared TCRB repertoires of sorted circulating CD4+ T cell subsets between recently diagnosed type 1 diabetes patients and matched healthy donors. Regulatory and stem cell-like memory subsets were obtained from only 8 patients and about eight healthy donors, while naive and central memory subsets were obtained from all 30 or so donors. Study-wide conclusions, independent of this receptor: Because cDNA was sequenced instead of genomic DNA, activated cells with high expression could be over-represented, although the groups did not differ in activation or CD3 levels. Only small numbers of individuals were included in the HLA sub-analyses, which left unresolved whether HLA type had any influence on TCRB rearrangement. Shorter templates might have been favored by PCR, but patient and control samples were amplified and corrected together, so both groups would have been affected equally by any skew. Type 1 diabetes patients showed a moderate but significant shortening of TCRB CDR3 length in all four CD4+ subsets. Fewer insertions and more nucleotide deletions at VDJ recombination sites were observed in patients with type 1 diabetes, implying thymic rearrangement abnormalities. Naive, central memory and regulatory TCRB repertoires appeared more similar among patients than among healthy donors.

From each donor, a single peripheral blood sample of about 100 mL on average was drawn into heparinised tubes. A BD FACSAria II was used to sort naive, central memory, regulatory and stem cell-like memory CD4+ T cells with a panel that included CD45RO, CCR7, CD25, CD127, CD95 and CD27. All sorted populations exceeded 95% purity. PBMCs were isolated immediately by Lymphoprep density gradient centrifugation and stained directly without culture. So that batch effects would be minimized, each experiment stained and sorted samples in pairs, pairing one healthy donor with one patient. This clone has more than one count but fewer than ten. What antigen it recognizes has not been identified. No much larger clone exists at a distance of one base, and base qualities are not known. The same CDR3 arises from other DNA sequences in this sample as well. The V end loses 0 bases and the J end loses 1 base, and a stretch of 6 bases separates them. The germline V gene gives CDR1 as KGHSH and CDR2 as LQKENI. From cysteine to phenylalanine, the CDR3 is 14 amino acids long. Of all the DNA, just the CDR3 is kept, 42 bases in frame from base 1.

The High Capacity cDNA Reverse Transcription Kit was used to reverse transcribe all of the isolated RNA, meaning that expressed TCRB transcripts were what got sequenced. Naive, central memory and regulatory T cell samples underwent deep immunoSEQ sequencing, averaging around 3.7 million total reads per sample. Sorted cells were lysed in RLT buffer and RNA was extracted with DNase-treated RNeasy Micro or Mini kits, depending on cell number. To prevent cross-contamination, every cell subset was processed on its own, while patient and healthy donor samples were processed together. The immunoSEQ multiplex PCR was used to amplify TCRB sequences from cDNA, yielding 87-bp fragments that span the CDR3 region. Amplicons were sequenced on the Illumina HiSeq platform. For the original study's pipeline: Synthetic template baselines were used to correct PCR bias computationally, reads within Hamming distance 2 were collapsed, and singletons that could not be merged were discarded. Reads were aligned against IMGT to assign V, D and J genes, CDR3 length and insertions or deletions at six rearrangement sites. Within each subset, clonotype counts were normalized to the number of sorted cells before true diversity and Gini coefficients were calculated with the tcR R package. The overlap coefficient, calculated on TCRB nucleotide sequences, was used to measure repertoire sharing. Out-of-frame TCRB sequences from naive cells were analyzed as a proxy for the pre-selection repertoire. What TCRdb holds here is the immuneACCESS table cut down to in-frame rearrangements. Part of the clones is not present; checked against another copy, under half of the missing clones reflect an unresolved V gene, and the others are unexplained. For V, J and clone size, that table is used; D and trimming come from the DNA. The sample contains just over 450,000 clones, approximately 31% of them found a single time. The top ten hold 0.05% to 0.065% of the sample.

The receptor's source is a man aged 18 to 29 in good health. The sequence joins TRBV18 to TRBJ1-1; the D gene identity is not certain. Sequenced input: naive CD4+ T cells from blood. In the paper's terms, the cell subset or site label means: true naive CD4+ T cells. The sequenced DNA is TGTGCCAGCTCACCACCCGGACGGAACACTGAAGCTTTCTTT. This codes for CASSPPGRNTEAFF.